Below are 5 T cell receptor beta chains sequenced from a single sample in a study of CD8 T cells in ankylosing spondylitis. TCRdb re-called the 5' RACE reads with MiXCR, one entry per CDR3 protein. The sample gives approximately 140,000 distinct CDR3 sequences, 7% to 10% of which show up once; about 7.1% is in the top ten. Sequencing was performed on synovial fluid, either unsorted or a sorted T cell fraction (not recorded which). These receptors came from a male donor with ankylosing spondylitis.

This chain connects TRBV7-9 to TRBJ1-2; D is perhaps TRBD1 (6 bases). The CDR3 length is 15 residues. CDR1 SEHNR and CDR2 FQNEAQ come from the germline V gene (reference sequence). The V and J ends lost 5 bases and 2 bases respectively, with 15 bases between them. In nucleotides, the CDR3 is TGTGCCAGCAGCATCGGACAGCTGAGGAACTATGGCTACACCTTC. It specifies CASSIGQLRNYGYTF.

This clonotype was detected ten times or more. V and J are TRBV18 and TRBJ1-2; D unclear. CDR3 length: 13 amino acids. Germline V CDR1 and CDR2: KGHSH, LQKENI. Between the trimmed V and J ends, which lost 3 bases and 2 bases, there was a span of 7 bases. The CDR3, as DNA: TGTGCCAGCTCACCCGGACGGAACTATGGCTACACCTTC. Amino acid sequence: CASSPGRNYGYTF.

This clonotype was observed many times. The chain joins TRBV7-2 to TRBJ2-1; D gene unclear. This CDR3 has 15 amino acids. Germline CDR1 reads SGHTA; CDR2 reads FQGNSA. Trimming removed 3 bases from V and 0 bases from J, with 9 bases in between. The CDR3 region has the DNA TGTGCCAGCAGCTTCGACATGGGCTCCTACAATGAGCAGTTCTTC. Translation gives CASSFDMGSYNEQFF.

This clonotype showed up just a few times. The chain carries TRBV12-3 or TRBV12-4 and TRBJ1-3; D unclear. The CDR3 contains 14 residues. Trimming removed 2 bases at V and 0 bases at J, with 5 bases between. For the CDR3, the DNA is TGTGCCAGCAGTTTAAAGAGCTCTGGAAACACCATATATTTT. Translation: CASSLKSSGNTIYF.

This clonotype was counted at least ten times. V is TRBV5-1 and J is TRBJ2-5; a possible D gene is TRBD2 (5 bases). Looked up from germline, CDR1 is SGHRS and CDR2 is YFSETQ. Trimming removed 2 bases from V and 2 bases from J, with 7 bases in between. The CDR3 totals 13 residues. The CDR3 bases are TGCGCCAGCAGCTTAGCGGTACAAGAGACCCAGTACTTC. Protein: CASSLAVQETQYF.